This is a list of T cell receptor beta chains from one sample in a study of T cells after yellow fever vaccination. Each CDR3 protein gets one entry after TCRdb re-called the 5' RACE reads with MiXCR. The sample carries about 63,000 distinct CDR3 sequences, 6% to 7.5% recorded once. The material sequenced was CD8+ T cells sorted from PBMCs, taken 15 days after the yellow fever booster vaccination. The receptors stem from a young man who received the YFV17D yellow fever vaccine. Both conserved end residues are part of each CDR3. The order of the fields is J gene, V gene, clone size, D gene, CDR3 DNA, CDR3 protein. D genes are given only for firm matches. Size values are once, few and many counts, or a class for expanded clones, and some rows have none.

>TRBJ1-1|TRBV18|many|.
TGTGCCAGCTCACCCCACATGAACACTGAAGCTTTCTTT
CASSPHMNTEAFF
>TRBJ2-1|TRBV5-6|many|.
TGTGCCAGCAGCTCCCAAACCCTCTCCGGTGTTGAGCAGTTCTTC
CASSSQTLSGVEQFF
>TRBJ2-1|TRBV7-2|many|.
TGTGCCAGCAGCTTAGAACCCTGGGGAAATGAGCAGTTCTTC
CASSLEPWGNEQFF
>TRBJ2-1|TRBV2|many|TRBD2
TGTGCCTCCCAGGGACTAGCGGGACGCAATGAGCAGTTCTTC
CASQGLAGRNEQFF
>TRBJ1-3|TRBV7-6|many|.
TGTGCCAGCAGCTTGCTGACTGGAAACACCATATATTTT
CASSLLTGNTIYF
>TRBJ2-7|TRBV10-2|many|TRBD2
TGCGCCAGCACCGCTGGGACTAGCGGTTACTACGAGCAGTACTTC
CASTAGTSGYYEQYF
>TRBJ2-7|TRBV29-1|few|TRBD1
TGCAGCATAAAGACAGGGACCTCCTACGAGCAGTACTTC
CSIKTGTSYEQYF
>TRBJ2-7|TRBV20-1|many|TRBD2
TGCAGTGCCGAATCACTTCAACGGGGGAGGGCCCACTACGAGCAGTACTTC
CSAESLQRGRAHYEQYF
>TRBJ2-1|TRBV5-4|.|.
TGTGCCAGCAGCACCCCGGACAGTCCCAATGAGCAGTTCTTC
CASSTPDSPNEQFF
>TRBJ2-7|TRBV15|many|TRBD2
TGTGCCACCAGCGGAGGAACCCTAACCGGGACTAGCGGTTACGAGCAGTACTTC
CATSGGTLTGTSGYEQYF
>TRBJ2-3|TRBV27|many|.
TGTGCCAGCAGTTTATCTCCTCACGGGGCTGTTGGCACAGATACGCAGTATTTT
CASSLSPHGAVGTDTQYF
>TRBJ2-2|TRBV19|many|TRBD1
TGTGCCAGTAGTTCCCAGTGGACAGGGGGAAGCACCGGGGAGCTGTTTTTT
CASSSQWTGGSTGELFF
>TRBJ2-7|TRBV4-1|many|.
TGCGCCAGCAGCCATGGGGCGGACCAGGGGGAGCAGTACTTC
CASSHGADQGEQYF
>TRBJ2-1|TRBV7-6|many|TRBD1
TGTGCCAGCAGCCCTTTCCCCGGGGACAGGGTTAATGAGCAGTTCTTC
CASSPFPGDRVNEQFF
>TRBJ1-3|TRBV12-3/TRBV12-4|many|.
TGTGCCATCTCATCCGGAAACACCATATATTTT
CAISSGNTIYF
>TRBJ2-7|TRBV20-1|many|TRBD2
TGCAGTGCTGAGGGGCGGGAGACCTACGAGCAGTACTTC
CSAEGRETYEQYF
>TRBJ2-7|TRBV15|.|.
TGTGCCTCAGGTGCTTATAACTCCTACGAGCAGTACTTC
CASGAYNSYEQYF
>TRBJ1-4|TRBV7-9|many|TRBD1
TGTGCCAGCAGCGCCCCAGGGGGGACTAATGAAAAACTGTTTTTT
CASSAPGGTNEKLFF
>TRBJ2-2|TRBV6-2/TRBV6-3|many|.
TGTGCCAGCAGTTACTCCCTACAGGGAGCCGATACCGGGGAGCTGTTTTTT
CASSYSLQGADTGELFF
>TRBJ2-4|TRBV5-1|many|TRBD2
TGCGCCAGCAGCCGAGGTAGCGGGAGCGGAGCCAAAAACATTCAGTACTTC
CASSRGSGSGAKNIQYF
>TRBJ2-3|TRBV20-1|many|TRBD2
TGCAGTGCTAGGTCTGGGGAGGGTCCAGATACGCAGTATTTT
CSARSGEGPDTQYF
>TRBJ2-1|TRBV12-3/TRBV12-4|many|TRBD2
TGTGCCAGTACTAGCGGGTTACACAATGAGCAGTTCTTC
CASTSGLHNEQFF
>TRBJ2-7|TRBV5-4|many|TRBD1
TGTGCCAGCAGTCTTCCGGGACAGGGTCTCTACGAGCAGTACTTC
CASSLPGQGLYEQYF
>TRBJ2-1|TRBV5-1|many|.
TGCGCCAGCAGCCCGAACTGGGATGAGCAGTTCTTC
CASSPNWDEQFF
>TRBJ2-1|TRBV2|few|.
TGTGCCAGCAATAGGGGGGCCACCTACAATGAGCAGTTCTTC
CASNRGATYNEQFF
>TRBJ2-2|TRBV29-1|many|.
TGCAGCGTTGAATGGGGGATCGGGGAGCTGTTTTTT
CSVEWGIGELFF